This TCR beta chain was sequenced in a study of blood T cell repertoires in COVID-19. About the study: COVID-19 samples collected from the United States, Italy and Spain covered acute and convalescent phases.

Enrolled during active infection, Seattle patients were then followed longitudinally. Sequencing was performed with immunoSEQ multiplex PCR; in TCRdb, only in-frame clones are kept and a portion is missing. The sample includes approximately 330,000 clones, around 90% seen only once; the top ten take roughly 8.9%. This clonotype was obtained from a man aged 30 to 45 with COVID-19, enrolled during active disease. The specimen sequenced was peripheral blood.

CDR3 bases: TGTGCCAGCAGTTACTCGGGACTAGCGGGAGCAAATTACAATGAGCAGTTCTTC. It is translated as CASSYSGLAGANYNEQFF. This chain uses TRBV6-2 or TRBV6-3 with TRBJ2-1; the match to TRBD2 covers 14 bases. The CDR3 totals 18 residues. Germline CDR1 is MNHEY and CDR2 is SVGEGT. Trimming at V came to 0 bases and at J to 4 bases, leaving 5 bases not matched to a gene.